The present T cell receptor beta chain was sequenced within a study of cytotoxic CD8 clonotypes in ibrutinib-treated CLL. Using immunoSEQ multiplex PCR, the repertoire was profiled, and TCRdb retains in-frame clones only, with some absent. Among 17,000 or so clones, around 80% were seen once, and the ten largest hold 15% to 20%. The TCR sequence derives from a human donor with chronic lymphocytic leukemia. The material was PBMCs, obtained before ibrutinib treatment.

The CDR3 region is CASSLRRAGELFF. Here the CDR3 DNA reads TGTGCCAGCAGTTTGAGAAGGGCCGGGGAGCTGTTTTTT. The V call is TRBV27, the J call TRBJ2-2, with D unresolved. The CDR3 has 13 residues. The V and J ends lost 3 bases and 6 bases respectively, with 8 bases between them. Germline CDR1 reads MNHEY; CDR2 reads SMNVEV (reference sequence).